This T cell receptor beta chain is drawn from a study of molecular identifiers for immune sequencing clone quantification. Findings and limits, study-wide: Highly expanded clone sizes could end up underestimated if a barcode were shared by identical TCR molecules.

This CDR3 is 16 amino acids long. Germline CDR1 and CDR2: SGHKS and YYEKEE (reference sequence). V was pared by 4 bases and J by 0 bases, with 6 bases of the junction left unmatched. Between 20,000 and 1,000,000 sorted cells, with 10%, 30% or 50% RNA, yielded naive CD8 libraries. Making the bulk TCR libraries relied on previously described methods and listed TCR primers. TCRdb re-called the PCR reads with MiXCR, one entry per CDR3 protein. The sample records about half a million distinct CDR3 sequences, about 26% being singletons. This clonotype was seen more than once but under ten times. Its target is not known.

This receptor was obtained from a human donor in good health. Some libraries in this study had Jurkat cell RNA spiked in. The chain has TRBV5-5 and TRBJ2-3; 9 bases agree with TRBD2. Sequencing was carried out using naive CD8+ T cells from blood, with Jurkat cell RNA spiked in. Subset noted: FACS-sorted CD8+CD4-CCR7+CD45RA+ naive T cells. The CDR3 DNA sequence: TGTGCCAGCAGCCTTTGGACTAGCGTTAGCACAGATACGCAGTATTTT. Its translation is CASSLWTSVSTDTQYF. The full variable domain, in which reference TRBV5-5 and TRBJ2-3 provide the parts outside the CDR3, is DAGVTQSPTHLIKTRGQQVTLRCSPISGHKSVSWYQQVLGQGPQFIFQYYEKEERGRGNFPDRFSARQFPNYSSELNVNALLLGDSALYLCASSLWTSVSTDTQYFGPGTRLTVL.